The clone carrying this TCR beta chain appeared many times. Its antigen is not identified. This entry is derived from a study of type 1 regulatory T cells. Study at large: An in vitro protocol generated T-allo10, a Tr1-enriched, alloantigen-specific CD4 T cell product. Whole-study findings and limits: Tr1 cells had a more restricted TCR repertoire than non-Tr1 cells.

Looked up from germline, CDR1 is MNHEY and CDR2 is SVGAGI. V gave up 6 bases and J gave up 8 bases, with 16 bases separating them. CDR3 size: 14 residues. TCRdb re-derived calls from the reads in MiXCR, one entry per CDR3 protein. The sample lists about 69,000 distinct CDR3 sequences, less than 25% occurring once. Sequenced: cultured type 1 regulatory T (Tr1) cells, either the whole culture or a sorted fraction (not recorded which). The genes are TRBV6-5 and TRBJ1-4, with D perhaps matching TRBD1 (5 bases). The receptor was derived from a human donor in good health. Here the CDR3 reads CASRKRRGAEKLFF. The CDR3 nucleotides read TGTGCCAGCAGAAAACGGCGTGGGGCCGAAAAACTGTTTTTT.